The 24 T cell receptor beta chains presented below share a single source sample, sequenced in a study of cytomegalovirus exposure and HLA in healthy donors. Primers for the PCR totalled 60 Vbeta and 13 Jbeta. Method: immunoSEQ multiplex PCR; TCRdb's copy keeps in-frame clones and lacks some. The sample carries 250,000 to 350,000 clones, approximately 90% recorded once. Sequences were obtained from PBMCs. The receptor set was obtained from a man aged 35-49 years in good health and CMV-seropositive.

The rearrangement joins TRBV28 to TRBJ2-7; D possibly corresponds to TRBD2 (6 bases). The V gene's germline CDR1 is MDHEN and CDR2 SYDVKM. CDR3 length: 15 amino acids. V dropped 2 bases and J dropped 5 bases, with 16 bases sitting between them. CDR3 sequence reads: CASSLLRGNRHEQYF. The CDR3 bases are TGTGCCAGCAGTTTACTTCGGGGGAACCGCCACGAGCAGTACTTC.

This chain links TRBV27 with TRBJ2-7, with TRBD2 identical over 10 bases. The CDR3 sequence is 14 residues long. The V gene's germline CDR1 is MNHEY and CDR2 SMNVEV (reference sequence). The junction had 3 bases not matched to a gene; V was cut back by 6 bases and J by 1 base. CDR3: CASRGLADSYEQYF. The CDR3 nucleotides are TGTGCCAGCAGAGGACTAGCGGATTCCTACGAGCAGTACTTC.

This clone was detected only once. The V and J genes are TRBV7-8 and TRBJ2-5, with 9 nucleotides matching TRBD1. Germline-derived CDR1 and CDR2 are SGHVS and FQNEAQ. The CDR3 sequence is 14 residues long. Trimming removed 3 bases from V and 5 bases from J; junction bases left unmatched: 4. The CDR3 coding sequence is TGTGCCAGCAGCTTGGGAGACAGGGGGGAGACCCAGTACTTC. This translates into CASSLGDRGETQYF. Looking up the rest from reference TRBV7-8 and TRBJ2-5 gives the full variable domain: GAGVSQSPRYKVAKRGQDVALRCDPISGHVSLFWYQQALGQGPEFLTYFQNEAQLDKSGLPSDRFFAERPEGSVSTLKIQRTQQEDSAVYLCASSLGDRGETQYFGPGTRLLVL.

A note on this clone: At one end the junction does not follow the germline gene, possibly because of a read error. The chain joins TRBV7-9 to TRBJ2-7; D unresolved. Germline V lookup: CDR1 SEHNR, CDR2 FQNEAQ (reference sequence). The CDR3 contains 14 residues. CDR3: CSSSPSLGFGEQYF. CDR3 DNA: TGTTCCAGCAGCCCTAGTCTCGGGTTCGGCGAGCAGTACTTC.

The chain uses TRBV7-2 and TRBJ2-7; tentative D call: TRBD1 (5 bases). The CDR3 runs to 14 residues. V lost 1 base to trimming and J lost 9 bases, with 16 bases between them. Germline V gives CDR1 SGHTA, CDR2 FQGNSA. CDR3 region: CASSLEGRVVRQYF. In nucleotides, the CDR3 is TGTGCCAGCAGCTTAGAGGGCAGGGTTGTCCGGCAGTACTTC.

This sequence joins TRBV6-5 and TRBJ1-5, with 7 bases lining up with TRBD1. This CDR3 is built from 15 residues. CDR1 MNHEY and CDR2 SVGAGI come from the germline V gene. Losses at the gene ends were 7 bases for V and 1 base for J; bases not matched to a gene: 7. The CDR3 region has the DNA TGTGCCAGCAACGTAGGCAGGGGGAGCAATCAGCCCCAGCATTTT. It encodes CASNVGRGSNQPQHF.

This sequence joins TRBV27 and TRBJ2-3, with D unresolved. Germline loops: CDR1 MNHEY, CDR2 SMNVEV (reference sequence). CDR3 length: 16 amino acids. V lost 0 bases and J lost 1, with 11 bases in between. The CDR3 protein is CASSLSPGSGTDTQYF. The CDR3 DNA sequence: TGTGCCAGCAGTTTATCCCCAGGATCGGGCACAGATACGCAGTATTTT.

The V and J genes are TRBV25-1 and TRBJ2-3, with no clear D. The CDR3 spans 13 residues. V was clipped by 6 bases and J by 4 bases, with 11 bases between them. CDR1 and CDR2 (germline): MGHDK, SYGVNS. The CDR3 DNA is TGTGCCAGCAGGGGCCCAGCATCAGATACGCAGTATTTT. This codes for CASRGPASDTQYF.

The rearrangement joins TRBV29-1 to TRBJ2-7; 15 bases are shared with TRBD2. CDR1 SQVTM and CDR2 ANQGSEA come from the germline V gene. CDR3 length equals 14 residues. With V trimmed by 7 bases and J by 6 bases, 7 bases remained unmatched. CDR3 protein: CSAVGGLAGGEQYF. The CDR3, as DNA: TGCAGCGCCGTCGGGGGACTAGCGGGAGGCGAGCAGTACTTC.

The sample holds a few counts of this clone. The chain couples TRBV19 to TRBJ1-5, with D maybe TRBD1 (5 bases). This CDR3 is built from 16 residues. Trimming took off 4 bases at V and 2 bases at J, with 15 bases between the two ends. From germline, CDR1 is LNHDA and CDR2 SQIVND (reference sequence). CDR3 region: CASSTPRVSGNQPQHF. The CDR3, as DNA: TGTGCCAGTAGTACACCCAGGGTGAGTGGCAATCAGCCCCAGCATTTT.

V gene TRBV5-1 combines with J gene TRBJ2-5; D not resolved. Trimming took 2 bases from V and 0 from J, leaving 8 bases between them. The CDR3 spans 14 residues. CDR1 and CDR2 (germline): SGHRS, YFSETQ. CDR3 in amino acids: CASSLTDNQETQYF. The CDR3 DNA is TGCGCCAGCAGCTTAACTGACAACCAAGAGACCCAGTACTTC.

V usage is TRBV4-1 and J usage is TRBJ2-7; possibly TRBD2 for D (6 bases). The CDR3 sequence is 15 residues long. The germline V and J ends were trimmed by 0 bases and 2 bases, with 11 bases remaining between them. Per the germline V gene, CDR1 is MGHRA and CDR2 is YSYEKL. The CDR3 region is CASSQDLALTYEQYF. DNA of the CDR3: TGCGCCAGCAGCCAAGATCTAGCGCTTACCTACGAGCAGTACTTC.

The chain combines TRBV29-1 with TRBJ2-7; possibly TRBD2 for D (6 bases). Trimming stripped 4 bases from V and 2 bases from J, with 18 bases between. Germline V CDR1 and CDR2: SQVTM, ANQGSEA. The CDR3 is 15 residues long. The CDR3 DNA follows: TGCAGCGTTGGGGGATGGCGGGACCTGACCTACGAGCAGTACTTC. The encoded protein is CSVGGWRDLTYEQYF.

The rearrangement joins TRBV29-1 to TRBJ2-7; maybe TRBD2 (6 bases). The germline gives CDR1 SQVTM, CDR2 ANQGSEA. There are 11 residues in the CDR3. With 0 bases removed from V and 7 bases from J, the gap between germline ends came to 7 bases. CDR3 sequence reads: CSVEEGREQYF. DNA for the CDR3: TGCAGCGTTGAAGAAGGGAGGGAGCAGTACTTC.

The J gene is TRBJ2-1, the V gene TRBV5-1; D might be TRBD2 (6 bases). Germline CDR1 SGHRS, CDR2 YFSETQ. The ends were cut back, 2 bases at V and 3 bases at J, with 12 bases in the middle. This CDR3 has 15 residues. The CDR3 spells CASSLIAEHYNEQFF. Written as DNA, the CDR3 is TGCGCCAGCAGCTTAATAGCGGAGCACTACAATGAGCAGTTCTTC.

The rearrangement joins TRBV6-5 to TRBJ2-7, with 9 bases identical to TRBD1. The CDR3 spans 15 residues. Germline CDR1 reads MNHEY; CDR2 reads SVGAGI. Trimming cost V 4 bases and J 4 bases; bases outside gene matches: 8. The CDR3 DNA reads TGTGCCAGCAGTTTACCCCCGGGACAGGGATACGAGCAGTACTTC. This codes for CASSLPPGQGYEQYF.

The J gene is TRBJ2-7, the V gene TRBV27; 9 bases map to TRBD2. Germline V gene sequence: CDR1 MNHEY, CDR2 SMNVEV (reference sequence). This CDR3 spans 15 amino acids. V lost 4 bases to trimming and J lost 2 bases; unmatched junction nucleotides: 6. CDR3 protein: CASSSPSGATYEQYF. The CDR3 nucleotides read TGTGCCAGCAGTTCCCCTAGCGGGGCCACCTACGAGCAGTACTTC.

The chain joins TRBV4-3 to TRBJ2-7; D might be TRBD1 (6 bases). The CDR3 runs 15 residues. Germline values: CDR1 LGHNA, CDR2 YSLEER. Trimming removed 1 base at V and 0 bases at J, with 10 bases between. The CDR3 DNA reads TGCGCCAGCAGCCAAGGGGCCAGGGGCTCCTACGAGCAGTACTTC. Amino acids: CASSQGARGSYEQYF.

The chain carries TRBV9 and TRBJ2-1, with 12 bases that match TRBD2. The CDR3 consists of 16 residues. With V trimmed by 3 bases and J by 7 bases, 8 bases remained unmatched. Germline CDR1 and CDR2: SGDLS and YYNGEE. The CDR3 is CASSGPLAGGRNEQFF. The CDR3 DNA is TGTGCCAGCAGCGGGCCTCTAGCGGGAGGGCGGAATGAGCAGTTCTTC.

The chain has TRBV7-2 and TRBJ2-7; D possibly corresponds to TRBD2 (5 bases). V was cut by 0 bases and J by 2 bases, with 14 bases left in between. The CDR3 loop spans 16 amino acids. Germline CDR1 is SGHTA and CDR2 is FQGNSA. CDR3 amino acids: CASSLADYADAYEQYF. The CDR3 DNA is TGTGCCAGCAGCTTAGCCGACTACGCGGATGCCTACGAGCAGTACTTC.

This chain joins TRBV6-5 and TRBJ2-7, with D possibly being TRBD1 (8 bases). V lost 0 bases, J lost 4 bases, and 13 bases lay in between. Looked up from germline, CDR1 is MNHEY and CDR2 is SVGAGI. The length of the CDR3 is 15 residues. CDR3 DNA: TGTGCCAGCAGTTACTCTTACAGGGGGGGGTACGAGCAGTACTTC. Protein: CASSYSYRGGYEQYF.

This chain links TRBV15 with TRBJ1-1; the D is unclear. Germline CDR1 reads LNHNV; CDR2 reads YYDKDF (reference sequence). The CDR3 has 15 residues. V lost 3 bases and J lost 4, with 15 bases in between. In DNA form, the CDR3 reads TGTGCCACCAGCAGCGGGGTGATCGTCGGCACTGAAGCTTTCTTT. Amino acid sequence: CATSSGVIVGTEAFF.

This clone has only a few counts. The same CDR3 arises from other DNA sequences in this sample as well. The chain combines TRBV29-1 with TRBJ1-1; possible D gene TRBD1, 5 bases. Looked up from germline, CDR1 is SQVTM and CDR2 is ANQGSEA. The CDR3 is 13 residues long. V lost 7 bases and J lost 1, with 13 bases in between. The CDR3 coding sequence is TGCAGCGCCCGAACCGGGGGGAACACTGAAGCTTTCTTT. Its translation is CSARTGGNTEAFF.

This clone was recorded only once. This rearrangement joins TRBV5-4 to TRBJ2-7; 9 bases fit TRBD1. In germline, CDR1 is SGHNT, CDR2 YYREEE (reference sequence). The CDR3 has 14 amino acids. V lost 2 bases to trimming and J lost 3 bases; unmatched junction nucleotides: 3. CDR3 nucleotide sequence: TGTGCCAGCAGCTTTGGGACAGGGAGCTACGAGCAGTACTTC. Translating it yields CASSFGTGSYEQYF.